This T cell receptor beta chain emerged from a study of blood T cell repertoires in COVID-19. On the study more broadly: Whether acute or convalescent, the COVID-19 samples came from the United States, Italy and Spain. Sample material is recorded as cDNA or gDNA derived from T cells, B-cell-depleted T cells, or PBMCs.

Trimming cost V 0 bases and J 0 bases; bases outside gene matches: 6. Germline CDR1 and CDR2: SGDLS and YYNGEE. The CDR3 has 18 residues. Methods used by the authors: Estimated nucleated cell counts came from reference gene primer amplification. Generated by immunoSEQ multiplex PCR, the TCRdb table keeps only in-frame clones and is missing some. V, J and clone size derive from that table, while D and trimming were established from the DNA sequence. Of roughly 100,000 clones listed, around 84% are singletons. The rearrangement uses TRBV9 and TRBJ2-6; TRBD1 agrees at 7 bases. This clonotype was obtained from an elderly woman with acute or convalescent COVID-19. Source material: peripheral blood. DNA of the CDR3: TGTGCCAGCAGCGTAGGAACAGGGGTACCCTCTGGGGCCAACGTCCTGACTTTC. Protein product: CASSVGTGVPSGANVLTF.